This T cell receptor beta chain appears in the sequencing data of a study of cytomegalovirus exposure and HLA in healthy donors. Broader study findings: Earlier findings revealed that most TCR beta V segments proved productive either about 90% or about 30% of the time.

Trimming shortened V by 2 bases and J by 4 bases, and 12 bases separated the two germline ends. The CDR3 extends over 14 amino acids. CDR1 SGHNT and CDR2 YYREEE come from the germline V gene (reference sequence). 13 Jbeta primers and 60 Vbeta primers were used for the PCR. Study processing details: Per a later analysis, the number of unique TCR beta chains was about 78 million, of which 10 million to 11 million were shared. This table comes from immunoSEQ multiplex PCR, and its TCRdb copy is limited to in-frame clones, with some not included. V and J calls and clone size are copied from that table; D and trimming were computed from the DNA. The sample comprises fewer than 85,000 clones, 78% of which are singletons, and 5.5% to 7% rests with the top ten. Of note for this clone: Its antigen is not identified.

The chain has TRBV5-4 and TRBJ1-1; possibly TRBD1 for D (6 bases). The sample comprised PBMCs. This clonotype was sampled from a man aged 18-30 years in good health and CMV-seropositive. CDR3 residues: CASSFSGVVTEAFF. For the CDR3, the DNA is TGTGCCAGCAGCTTTTCAGGGGTGGTCACTGAAGCTTTCTTT.